These 25 T cell receptor beta chains were sequenced from one sample in a study of radiation and T cells in renal cell carcinoma. The data were produced by immunoSEQ multiplex PCR, yet TCRdb's version contains in-frame clones alone and is incomplete. The table lists roughly 120,000 clones, approximately 80% of them singletons. Time point in this sample: blood 2 weeks post-SBRT. Treatment denoted: 15 Gy SBRT to primary tumor, nephrectomy 4 weeks later. Sequenced here: blood, sampled from a patient whose treatment included radiotherapy and nephrectomy. The source of these receptors is a woman in her sixties with renal cell carcinoma.

The chain is built from TRBV7-9 and TRBJ1-2; no firm D call. Germline V gene lookup returns CDR1 SEHNR and CDR2 FQNEAQ (reference sequence). Trimming stripped 5 bases from V and 0 bases from J, with 16 bases between. CDR3 length equals 16 residues. The chain's CDR3 is CASSPTLGPANYGYTF. The CDR3 DNA reads as TGTGCCAGCAGCCCGACCTTGGGTCCCGCTAACTATGGCTACACCTTC.

The J gene is TRBJ2-2, the V gene TRBV5-1; D is possibly TRBD1 (5 bases). V was cut by 0 bases and J by 2 bases, with 11 bases left in between. CDR1 and CDR2 (germline): SGHRS, YFSETQ. CDR3 length equals 16 residues. In nucleotides, the CDR3 is TGCGCCAGCAGCTTGGATTTGACAGCTAACACCGGGGAGCTGTTTTTT. Amino acid sequence: CASSLDLTANTGELFF.

The chain carries TRBV6-1 and TRBJ1-2; the D is unclear. The length of the CDR3 is 12 residues. From germline, CDR1 is MNHNS and CDR2 SASEGT. V was cut by 7 bases and J by 8 bases, with 14 bases left in between. CDR3 bases: TGTGCCAGCACGAAGTGGGGTAGGGGCTACACCTTC. Encoded protein: CASTKWGRGYTF.

The chain has TRBV7-6 and TRBJ2-7; weak D call: TRBD2 (6 bases). The CDR3 loop spans 14 amino acids. Trimming shortened V by 5 bases and J by 4 bases, and 15 bases separated the two germline ends. The germline V gene has CDR1 SGHVS and CDR2 FNYEAQ. The CDR3 region is CASSPAGLEYEQYF. CDR3 bases: TGTGCCAGCAGCCCCGCGGGGCTCGAGTACGAGCAGTACTTC.

The chain joins TRBV5-6 to TRBJ1-1, with D unresolved. Between the trimmed V and J ends, which lost 9 bases and 4 bases, there was a span of 16 bases. CDR1 and CDR2 from the germline V gene are SGHDT and YYEEEE. CDR3 length equals 13 residues. The CDR3 DNA reads TGTGCCACTTCTTGGACCGGCAGCACTGAAGCTTTCTTT. The encoded protein is CATSWTGSTEAFF.

Of note for this clone: Different DNA sequences within this sample yield the same CDR3. This rearrangement joins TRBV28 to TRBJ2-7, with no clear D. CDR3 length equals 11 residues. CDR1 and CDR2 from the germline V gene are MDHEN and SYDVKM. The germline V and J ends were trimmed by 3 bases and 3 bases, with 3 bases remaining between them. This chain's CDR3 is CASSFSYEQYF. For the CDR3, the DNA is TGTGCCAGCAGTTTCAGCTACGAGCAGTACTTC.

A single count supports this clone. V gene TRBV19 combines with J gene TRBJ2-5; the match to TRBD1 covers 8 bases. Losses at the gene ends were 2 bases for V and 4 bases for J; bases not matched to a gene: 9. This CDR3 comprises 16 residues. CDR1 and CDR2 from the germline V gene are LNHDA and SQIVND (reference sequence). CDR3 region: CASSISGQGRLETQYF. The CDR3 nucleotides are TGTGCCAGTAGTATATCCGGACAGGGCCGTTTAGAGACCCAGTACTTC.

This clone was detected only once. The rearrangement uses TRBV6-1 and TRBJ1-5; D gene unclear. The germline V gene encodes CDR1 MNHNS and CDR2 SASEGT. The CDR3 sequence is 14 residues long. V lost 7 bases, J lost 0 bases, and 10 bases lay in between. CDR3 nucleotides: TGTGCCAGCACCGGGATTTATAGCAATCAGCCCCAGCATTTT. This sequence encodes CASTGIYSNQPQHF.

This clone was picked up a small number of times. The rearrangement uses TRBV30 and TRBJ1-1; TRBD1 might be the D (5 bases). The CDR3 extends over 14 amino acids. V lost 1 base and J lost 1, with 10 bases in between. Germline-derived CDR1 and CDR2 are GTSNPN and SVGIG (reference sequence). The CDR3 reads CAWSGSGRNTEAFF. The CDR3 coding sequence is TGTGCCTGGAGTGGATCGGGGCGGAACACTGAAGCTTTCTTT.

V gene TRBV5-1 combines with J gene TRBJ1-3; no reliable D call. The germline V gene has CDR1 SGHRS and CDR2 YFSETQ. The CDR3 is made up of 15 amino acids. V gave up 0 bases and J gave up 0 bases, with 7 bases separating them. In DNA, the CDR3 is TGCGCCAGCAGCTTGGAGGTCTTCTCTGGAAACACCATATATTTT. This gives the protein CASSLEVFSGNTIYF.

The chain uses TRBV6-6 and TRBJ2-7; TRBD1 matches 7 bases. V shed 3 bases and J 0 bases; nucleotides not matched to a gene: 5. Germline lookup yields CDR1 MNHNY and CDR2 SVGAGI (reference sequence). The CDR3 covers 15 residues. The CDR3 loop reads CASSYKTGSSYEQYF. For the CDR3, the DNA is TGTGCCAGCAGTTATAAGACAGGGAGCTCCTACGAGCAGTACTTC.

The rearrangement links TRBV7-6 to TRBJ1-5; 9 bases line up with TRBD1. V shed 1 base and J 7 bases; nucleotides not matched to a gene: 5. Germline V gene sequence: CDR1 SGHVS, CDR2 FNYEAQ. The CDR3 has 15 residues. CDR3 coding DNA: TGTGCCAGCAGCTTAGACGGGACAGGGAGCCAGCCCCAGCATTTT. This gives the protein CASSLDGTGSQPQHF. Full variable domain (remainder filled in from reference TRBV7-6 and TRBJ1-5): GAGVSQSPRYKVTKRGQDVALRCDPISGHVSLYWYRQALGQGPEFLTYFNYEAQQDKSGLPNDRFSAERPEGSISTLTIQRTEQRDSAMYRCASSLDGTGSQPQHFGDGTRLSIL.

This clone was detected only once. The gene calls are TRBV7-9 and TRBJ1-5, with 9 bases that match TRBD1. Germline V gene sequence: CDR1 SEHNR, CDR2 FQNEAQ (reference sequence). The CDR3 covers 17 residues. V dropped 4 bases and J dropped 1; count of bases not matched to a gene: 8. This CDR3 is CASSSILQGASNQPQHF. The CDR3 bases are TGTGCCAGCAGCTCAATACTACAGGGGGCCAGCAATCAGCCCCAGCATTTT.

The rearrangement uses TRBV9 and TRBJ2-1; unclear D gene. The CDR3 consists of 13 residues. Germline lookup yields CDR1 SGDLS and CDR2 YYNGEE. V was pared by 3 bases and J by 7 bases, with 11 bases between. The CDR3 loop is CASSGALRNEQFF. CDR3 sequence (DNA): TGTGCCAGCAGCGGGGCATTAAGGAATGAGCAGTTCTTC.

The rearrangement uses TRBV5-4 and TRBJ2-5, with unresolved D. CDR1 is SGHNT, CDR2 YYREEE, per germline (reference sequence). V was shortened by 3 bases and J by 0 bases, with 3 bases between the two germline ends. The CDR3 extends over 12 amino acids. CDR3 in DNA: TGTGCCAGCAGCTGGGACCAAGAGACCCAGTACTTC. This gives the protein CASSWDQETQYF.

The chain links TRBV4-1 to TRBJ2-1; 7 bases fit TRBD1. CDR1 is MGHRA and CDR2 is YSYEKL in the germline V gene. There are 12 residues in the CDR3. Trimming removed 2 bases from V and 10 bases from J; junction bases left unmatched: 2. CDR3 DNA: TGCGCCAGCAGCCAACTACAGGGGGAGCAGTTCTTC. This sequence encodes CASSQLQGEQFF.

The chain carries TRBV5-1 and TRBJ2-3, with 9 bases fitting TRBD1. V gave up 1 base and J gave up 0 bases; unmatched junction bases: 3. The CDR3 is 16 amino acids. Germline CDR1 and CDR2: SGHRS and YFSETQ. DNA for the CDR3: TGCGCCAGCAGCTTGCCCGGGACAGGGAGCACAGATACGCAGTATTTT. Translation gives CASSLPGTGSTDTQYF.

This sequence joins TRBV11-2 and TRBJ1-2; possible D gene TRBD1, 6 bases. This CDR3 comprises 17 residues. In germline, CDR1 is SGHAT, CDR2 FQNNGV. V shed 4 bases and J shed 6 bases, with 24 bases lying between them. CDR3 sequence: CASSSYKTGPGGHGYTF. The CDR3 DNA follows: TGTGCCAGCAGCTCGTATAAGACGGGACCTGGGGGGCATGGCTACACCTTC.

This clone was seen just once. This rearrangement joins TRBV29-1 to TRBJ2-1; D is unresolved. V dropped 2 bases and J dropped 0 bases, with 11 bases sitting between them. The CDR3 has 15 residues. Germline CDR1 is SQVTM and CDR2 is ANQGSEA. The CDR3 sequence: CSVEQQTISYNEQFF. DNA for the CDR3: TGCAGCGTTGAACAACAGACGATCTCCTACAATGAGCAGTTCTTC.

V gene TRBV5-1 combines with J gene TRBJ1-2, with D unclear. Germline CDR1 SGHRS, CDR2 YFSETQ. The CDR3 runs to 13 residues. V dropped 0 bases and J dropped 7 bases, with 10 bases sitting between them. The CDR3 DNA reads TGCGCCAGCAGCTTGGACGGATGGGTTGGCTACACCTTC. This sequence encodes CASSLDGWVGYTF.

V gene TRBV29-1 combines with J gene TRBJ2-2; TRBD2 agrees at 8 bases. This CDR3 contains 16 residues. CDR1 and CDR2 (germline): SQVTM, ANQGSEA. The junction had 8 bases not matched to a gene; V was cut back by 0 bases and J by 5 bases. CDR3 sequence (DNA): TGCAGCGTTGAAGACCCCAGCGGGAGATATACCGGGGAGCTGTTTTTT. As protein: CSVEDPSGRYTGELFF.

This chain's CDR3 is CASSVAPRDNEQFF. The CDR3 DNA sequence: TGTGCCAGCAGCGTAGCTCCTAGGGACAATGAGCAGTTCTTC. The rearrangement links TRBV9 to TRBJ2-1; D ambiguous. Looked up from germline, CDR1 is SGDLS and CDR2 is YYNGEE. The CDR3 has 14 amino acids. V shed 0 bases and J shed 5 bases, with 9 bases lying between them.

This chain joins TRBV2 and TRBJ2-4; 8 bases agree with TRBD2. Germline lookup yields CDR1 SNHLY and CDR2 FYNNEI. V trimming: 4 bases; J trimming: 11 bases; junction bases outside the gene matches: 1. This CDR3 is built from 11 residues. DNA for the CDR3: TGTGCCAGCAGTGTGCGGGGGGTTCAGTACTTC. This codes for CASSVRGVQYF.

The rearrangement links TRBV6-5 to TRBJ1-1; D not certain. This CDR3 spans 14 amino acids. Germline V gives CDR1 MNHEY, CDR2 SVGAGI. Trimming cost V 0 bases and J 2 bases, with 7 bases left between them. The CDR3 region is CASSYSTTNTEAFF. The CDR3 nucleotides read TGTGCCAGCAGTTACTCGACAACCAACACTGAAGCTTTCTTT.

The chain joins TRBV19 to TRBJ2-7, with 11 bases matching TRBD1. The CDR3 is made up of 16 amino acids. The germline V gene encodes CDR1 LNHDA and CDR2 SQIVND (reference sequence). V lost 5 bases and J lost 3; bases outside the gene matches: 9. This chain's CDR3 is CASSRRGQGAFYEQYF. For the CDR3, the DNA is TGTGCCAGTAGTCGAAGAGGACAGGGGGCTTTCTACGAGCAGTACTTC.